The 2 T cell receptor beta chains listed next were all sequenced from one sample in a study of CD8+ T cells in alopecia areata. Specified treatment: oral pan-JAK inhibitor, 5-10 mg twice daily. cDNA reverse transcribed from extracted RNA served as the sequencing template. Here immunoSEQ multiplex PCR was the method, and the copy in TCRdb shows in-frame clones only, minus some. This repertoire shows more than 150,000 clones, 51% found once; its top ten account for roughly a tenth. Here the sequenced sample was CD8+ T cells sorted from blood, taken around week 53, from a patient treated with tofacitinib. Source of these receptors: a human donor with alopecia areata.

The V call is TRBV29-1, the J call TRBJ2-3; D is possibly TRBD2 (5 bases). Trimming left V 4 bases short and J 0 bases short, with 8 bases between. This CDR3 is 13 amino acids long. Germline V CDR1 and CDR2: SQVTM, ANQGSEA. As DNA, the CDR3 is TGCAGCGTTGTAGGACTGAGCACAGATACGCAGTATTTT. This sequence encodes CSVVGLSTDTQYF.

The V and J genes are TRBV5-6 and TRBJ1-1; D may be TRBD1 (6 bases). The CDR3 has 15 amino acids. Germline CDR1 and CDR2: SGHDT and YYEEEE. The V and J ends lost 0 bases and 5 bases respectively, with 14 bases between them. CDR3 in DNA: TGTGCCAGCAGCTTGGTTGGGGGCGAGGGGACTGAAGCTTTCTTT. This translates into CASSLVGGEGTEAFF.